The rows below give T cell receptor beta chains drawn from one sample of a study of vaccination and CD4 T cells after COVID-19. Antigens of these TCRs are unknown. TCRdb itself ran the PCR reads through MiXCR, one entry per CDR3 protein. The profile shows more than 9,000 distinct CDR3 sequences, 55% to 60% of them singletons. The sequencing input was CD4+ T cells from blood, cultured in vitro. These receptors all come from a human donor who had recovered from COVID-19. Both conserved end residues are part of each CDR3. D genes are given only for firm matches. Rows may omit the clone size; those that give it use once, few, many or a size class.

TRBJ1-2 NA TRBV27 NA TGTGCCAGCAGTTCCCAGGGATATGGCTACACCTTC CASSSQGYGYTF
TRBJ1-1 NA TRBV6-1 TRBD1 TGTGCCAGCGGGGGACAGTACACTGAAGCTTTCTTT CASGGQYTEAFF
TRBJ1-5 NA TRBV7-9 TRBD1 TGTGCCAGCAGCTTCGGAGGACAGGGGAAGCCCCAGCATTTT CASSFGGQGKPQHF
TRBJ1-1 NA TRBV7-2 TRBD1 TGTGCCAGCAGCCAACAGGGGGTTGTAACTGAAGCTTTCTTT CASSQQGVVTEAFF
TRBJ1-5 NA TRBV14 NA TGTGCCAGCAGCCAGCCGACTGGAAATCAGCCCCAGCATTTT CASSQPTGNQPQHF
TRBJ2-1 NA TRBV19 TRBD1 TGTGCCAGTAGTATTAACACAGGGGCTTACAATGAGCAGTTCTTC CASSINTGAYNEQFF
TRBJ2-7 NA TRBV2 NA TGTGCCAGCAGGGGTGACCGGTTGGGCGAGCAGTACTTC CASRGDRLGEQYF
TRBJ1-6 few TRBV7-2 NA TGTGCCAGCAGCTTACGGCGGGGGTTCAATAATTCACCCCTCCACTTT CASSLRRGFNNSPLHF
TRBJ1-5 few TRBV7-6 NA TGTGCCAGCAGCTTAATGGGGCATGGGTTGGGTCAGCCCCAGCATTTT CASSLMGHGLGQPQHF
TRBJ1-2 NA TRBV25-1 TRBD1 TGTGCCAGCAGTGAATCCGGGACAGGGGAGAACTATGGCTACACCTTC CASSESGTGENYGYTF
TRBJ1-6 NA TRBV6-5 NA TGTGCCAGCAGTTACGGGGGGCCTTCACCCCTCCACTTT CASSYGGPSPLHF
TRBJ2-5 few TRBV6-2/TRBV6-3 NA TGTGCCAGCAGTTTCCTGACTAGTGGAGAGACCCAGTACTTC CASSFLTSGETQYF
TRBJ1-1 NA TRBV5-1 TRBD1 TGCGCCAGCAGCTTGGGACAGGGCTACACTGAAGCTTTCTTT CASSLGQGYTEAFF
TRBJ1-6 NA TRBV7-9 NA TGTGCCAGCAGCTCGGGGATCTATAATTCACCCCTCCACTTT CASSSGIYNSPLHF
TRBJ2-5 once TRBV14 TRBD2 TGTGCCAGCAGCCAAGTCGGCGGGAGGGCCGGTTGGGGCGAGACCCAGTACTTC CASSQVGGRAGWGETQYF
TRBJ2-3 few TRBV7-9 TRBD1 TGTGCCAGCAGCCCGTGGGACAGGGGAACCACAGATACGCAGTATTTT CASSPWDRGTTDTQYF
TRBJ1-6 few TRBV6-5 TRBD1 TGTGCCAGCAGTTACCTGGGACAGGGACTCCACTTT CASSYLGQGLHF
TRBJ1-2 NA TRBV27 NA TGTGCCAGCAGCAATCTCGGGCCCCATGGATATGGCTACACCTTC CASSNLGPHGYGYTF
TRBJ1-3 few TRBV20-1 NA TGCAGTGCTAGCCCACCCGGCCCTGGAAACACCATATATTTT CSASPPGPGNTIYF
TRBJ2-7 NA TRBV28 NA TGTGCCAGCACCTTGGCCAGATACTCCTACGAGCAGTACTTC CASTLARYSYEQYF
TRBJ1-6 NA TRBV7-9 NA TGTGCCAGCAGCTTACTGGGTCCACCCCTCCACTTT CASSLLGPPLHF
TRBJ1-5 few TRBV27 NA TGTGCCGGAAGCCCCGGCGGGGAACTCCTTAGCAATCAGCCCCAGCATTTT CAGSPGGELLSNQPQHF
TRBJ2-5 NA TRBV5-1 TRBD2 TGCGCCAGCAGCCAGACTAGCGGGAGATGGATGGAGACCCAGTACTTC CASSQTSGRWMETQYF
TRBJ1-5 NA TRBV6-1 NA TGTGCCAGCAGCCAGGGAAGCAATCAGCCCCAGCATTTT CASSQGSNQPQHF
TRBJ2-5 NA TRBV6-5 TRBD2 TGTGCCAGCAGTTCCCTAGCGGGATCGAGTGACCAGTACTTC CASSSLAGSSDQYF
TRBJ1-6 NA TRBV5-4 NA TGTGCCAGCAGCTCTTACTCGAGCTCCTATAATTCACCCCTCCACTTT CASSSYSSSYNSPLHF
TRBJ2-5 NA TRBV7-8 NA TGTGCCAGCAGCACAACTCGGGAGTTAGAGACCCAGTACTTC CASSTTRELETQYF